The 12 T cell receptor beta chains below were found in one sample sequenced in a study of T cells in localized non-small cell lung cancer (dated by TCRdb to about 2020). The library was generated by the immunoSEQ multiplex PCR assay. TCRdb re-hosts the immuneACCESS table, in-frame sequences only. Its copies lack some clones; in the studies checked, an unresolved V gene accounts for under half of them, and the cause for the rest is not known. The sample includes under 4,500 clones, with under 30% observed a single time. The ten largest account for around 30% of the sample. The sequencing used lung tumor tissue, collected before any cancer treatment. All receptors derive from a woman between 40 and 69 years old with stage I lung adenocarcinoma.

The V and J genes are TRBV6-8 and TRBJ2-7; D may correspond to TRBD1 or TRBD2 (6 bases each). TRBJ2-1 matches the DNA end more closely, so the J call is doubtful. Germline values: CDR1 MNHGY, CDR2 SAAAGT. The CDR3 is 16 residues long. CDR3 nucleotides: TGTGCCCGCTATCGGGGGCCTGGGGACATGAGGCTAGGACAGTTCTTC. Protein sequence: CARYRGPGDMRLGQFF.

This clone occurred a few times. This chain links TRBV18 with TRBJ2-5; D ambiguous. The CDR3 is made up of 12 amino acids. The ends were cut back, 3 bases at V and 3 bases at J, with 5 bases in the middle. Germline CDR1 reads KGHSH; CDR2 reads LQKENI. The CDR3 sequence is CASSPWKETQYF. Written as DNA, the CDR3 is TGTGCCAGCTCACCTTGGAAAGAGACCCAGTACTTC.

Only a few counts were recorded for this clone. The chain has TRBV11-3 and TRBJ1-2, with 9 bases lining up with TRBD1. The CDR3 is made up of 15 amino acids. CDR1 is SGHNT and CDR2 is YENEEA in the germline V gene. After removal of 5 bases from V and 4 bases from J, the junction contained 8 bases not matched to a gene. CDR3 amino acids: CASSPRTGVGYGYTF. CDR3 in DNA: TGTGCCAGCAGCCCCCGGACAGGGGTGGGCTATGGCTACACCTTC.

This chain joins TRBV18 and TRBJ2-5; D is ambiguous. CDR3 length: 13 amino acids. V was cut by 0 bases and J by 5 bases, with 7 bases left in between. Germline V gene lookup returns CDR1 KGHSH and CDR2 LQKENI. The CDR3 loop reads CASSPPVGETQYF. In nucleotides, the CDR3 is TGTGCCAGCTCACCACCGGTGGGGGAGACCCAGTACTTC.

This clone was seen a handful of times. This chain connects TRBV9 to TRBJ1-1; 10 nucleotides agree with TRBD1. There are 16 residues in the CDR3. J gave up 5 bases and V 0 bases, and 7 bases lay outside the gene matches. Germline CDR1 is SGDLS and CDR2 is YYNGEE. The CDR3 sequence: CASSVGGDRGYTEAFF. As DNA, the CDR3 is TGTGCCAGCAGCGTAGGTGGGGACAGGGGTTATACTGAAGCTTTCTTT.

The chain links TRBV6-8 to TRBJ2-7; TRBD1 might be the D (5 bases). Looked up from germline, CDR1 is MNHGY and CDR2 is SAAAGT. This CDR3 spans 14 amino acids. The V end lost 5 bases, the J end lost 2 bases, and 13 bases lay between the germline ends. The CDR3 spells CASSLPTVPYEQYF. The CDR3 DNA reads TGTGCCAGCAGTCTACCGACAGTTCCCTACGAGCAGTACTTC.

The chain links TRBV10-2 to TRBJ2-2; TRBD1 matches at 9 bases. The CDR3 has 15 amino acids. Germline V gene sequence: CDR1 WSHSY, CDR2 SAAADI. The trim removed 7 bases at V and 1 base at J, leaving 4 bases unmatched. CDR3 sequence reads: CASTNRGRNTGELFF. The CDR3 DNA reads TGCGCCAGCACCAACAGGGGGCGGAACACCGGGGAGCTGTTTTTT.

By proportion, this clone is medium-sized. This chain uses TRBV28 with TRBJ2-3; 12 nucleotides agree with TRBD2. V lost 6 bases to trimming and J lost 5 bases; unmatched junction nucleotides: 3. The CDR3 extends over 14 amino acids. CDR1 MDHEN and CDR2 SYDVKM come from the germline V gene. The CDR3, as DNA: TGTGCCAGCAGCCTAGCGGGGGGGGGAGATACGCAGTATTTT. Encoded protein: CASSLAGGGDTQYF.

By share, this clone counts as medium-sized. V gene TRBV11-3 combines with J gene TRBJ1-3; the D gene is possibly TRBD1 (5 bases). The V gene lost 8 bases and the J gene lost 0 bases, with 11 bases spanning the gap. This CDR3 has 14 amino acids. Germline CDR1 and CDR2: SGHNT and YENEEA. CDR3 in DNA: TGTGCCAGCGGGGCGCAGGGCTCTGGAAACACCATATATTTT. This gives the protein CASGAQGSGNTIYF.

V and J are TRBV19 and TRBJ1-2; 8 bases align to TRBD1. The germline V gene encodes CDR1 LNHDA and CDR2 SQIVND (reference sequence). V lost 2 bases and J lost 7; bases outside the gene matches: 15. The CDR3 runs to 17 residues. DNA of the CDR3: TGTGCCAGTAGTATATCTCCGACAGGGGACCCTCTAGGTGGCTACACCTTC. Its protein is CASSISPTGDPLGGYTF.

The chain joins TRBV19 to TRBJ1-2; TRBD1 might be the D (6 bases). The CDR3 length is 12 residues. Trimming left V 6 bases short and J 2 bases short, with 7 bases between. Germline V gives CDR1 LNHDA, CDR2 SQIVND (reference sequence). The CDR3 region is CASRQGNYGYTF. CDR3 coding DNA: TGTGCCAGTAGGCAGGGGAACTATGGCTACACCTTC.

By share, this clone counts as medium-sized (0.01 to 0.1%). This chain connects TRBV11-3 to TRBJ1-1, with D maybe TRBD1 (5 bases). V gave up 5 bases and J gave up 5 bases, with 15 bases separating them. The germline V gene encodes CDR1 SGHNT and CDR2 YENEEA. This CDR3 is built from 14 residues. DNA of the CDR3: TGTGCCAGCAGCGGGCAGGGTCAGGGAACTGAAGCTTTCTTT. It translates to CASSGQGQGTEAFF.